The 12 T cell receptor beta chains presented below share a single source sample, sequenced in a study of blood T cell repertoires in COVID-19. Repertoires were generated with immunoSEQ multiplex PCR, while TCRdb's copy carries only in-frame clones and drops some. The sample shows approximately 170,000 clones, about 91% of them seen only once. Sample: PBMCs or T cells enriched from blood (not recorded which). Receptors originate from a woman aged 18-30 years who had recovered from COVID-19.

This clone appeared a few times. The rearrangement uses TRBV6-2 or TRBV6-3 and TRBJ2-7; TRBD2 aligns across 7 bases. Germline values: CDR1 MNHEY, CDR2 SVGEGT. The length of the CDR3 is 20 residues. The junction had 21 bases not matched to a gene; V was cut back by 4 bases and J by 0 bases. DNA of the CDR3: TGTGCCAGCAGTTCTTTCCTCCACAGTCCTAGCGGCTTACTCTCCTACGAGCAGTACTTC. Translating it yields CASSSFLHSPSGLLSYEQYF.

The chain joins TRBV3-1 (or the pseudogene TRBV3-2) to TRBJ1-1; D not resolved. The CDR3 has 14 amino acids. V was clipped by 8 bases and J by 2 bases, with 15 bases between them. Looked up from germline, CDR1 is LGHDT and CDR2 is YNNKEL (reference sequence). CDR3 nucleotides: TGTGCCAGCCGGCCCCTCGGGAGTAACACTGAAGCTTTCTTT. Residues: CASRPLGSNTEAFF.

V and J are TRBV4-1 and TRBJ2-7, with 9 bases identical to TRBD2. This CDR3 contains 18 residues. V was clipped by 3 bases and J by 5 bases; unmatched bases: 17. Germline assignment: CDR1 MGHRA and CDR2 YSYEKL. The CDR3 here is CASSQIGGLAGSLNEQYF. The CDR3 DNA reads as TGCGCCAGCAGCCAGATTGGAGGGCTAGCGGGATCTCTCAACGAGCAGTACTTC.

This chain links TRBV28 with TRBJ2-7; 7 bases are a match to TRBD2. Looked up from germline, CDR1 is MDHEN and CDR2 is SYDVKM. V dropped 8 bases and J dropped 4; count of bases not matched to a gene: 5. The CDR3 consists of 12 residues. For the CDR3, the DNA is TGTGCCAGCGGACTAGGGTCTTACGAGCAGTACTTC. Translation: CASGLGSYEQYF.

The rearrangement links TRBV5-1 to TRBJ2-7; TRBD1 matches at 7 bases. CDR1 SGHRS and CDR2 YFSETQ come from the germline V gene. J lost 5 bases, V lost 4 bases, and 9 bases had no gene match. CDR3 size: 14 residues. CDR3 nucleotides: TGCGCCAGCAGCAGTGGACAGGACCGCGACGAGCAGTACTTC. It yields the protein CASSSGQDRDEQYF. Full variable domain (remainder filled in from reference TRBV5-1 and TRBJ2-7): KAGVTQTPRYLIKTRGQQVTLSCSPISGHRSVSWYQQTPGQGLQFLFEYFSETQRNKGNFPGRFSGRQFSNSRSEMNVSTLELGDSALYLCASSSGQDRDEQYFGPGTRLTVT.

This chain connects TRBV3-1 (or the pseudogene TRBV3-2) to TRBJ2-6, with 7 bases matching TRBD2. V trimming: 2 bases; J trimming: 2 bases; junction bases outside the gene matches: 12. CDR3 length equals 19 residues. CDR1 is LGHDT, CDR2 YNNKEL, per germline (reference sequence). CDR3 in amino acids: CASSQPRREGNPGANVLTF. CDR3 in DNA: TGTGCCAGCAGCCAACCGAGAAGGGAGGGTAACCCTGGGGCCAACGTCCTGACTTTC.

The chain uses TRBV7-9 and TRBJ2-1; 11 bases align to TRBD2. The CDR3 has 15 amino acids. J lost 4 bases, V lost 7 bases, and 6 bases had no gene match. Per the germline V gene, CDR1 is SEHNR and CDR2 is FQNEAQ (reference sequence). CDR3 residues: CASTLGLAEYNEQFF. The CDR3 nucleotides are TGTGCCAGCACCTTGGGACTAGCGGAGTACAATGAGCAGTTCTTC.

V gene TRBV5-4 combines with J gene TRBJ1-3; possible D gene TRBD1, 5 bases. The CDR3 is made up of 13 amino acids. Germline V gene data show CDR1 as SGHNT and CDR2 as YYREEE (reference sequence). The V gene lost 4 bases and the J gene lost 2 bases, with 7 bases spanning the gap. Here the CDR3 DNA reads TGTGCCAGCAGCCTACAGGCTGGAAACACCATATATTTT. It specifies CASSLQAGNTIYF.

The chain links TRBV4-1 to TRBJ2-7; 10 nucleotides match TRBD2. The V segment lost 0 bases and the J segment 2 bases; nucleotides outside the gene matches: 7. There are 17 residues in the CDR3. Per germline, CDR1 MGHRA and CDR2 YSYEKL. CDR3 coding DNA: TGCGCCAGCAGCCAAGATCCACCGAGCGGGAGGGCCTACGAGCAGTACTTC. The encoded protein is CASSQDPPSGRAYEQYF.

The chain links TRBV12-3 or TRBV12-4 to TRBJ1-1; D uncertain. V dropped 3 bases and J dropped 6 bases, with 8 bases sitting between them. The CDR3 runs 12 residues. CDR3 protein: CASSFRSSEAFF. CDR3 nucleotides: TGTGCCAGCAGTTTTAGGAGTTCTGAAGCTTTCTTT.

This clone was counted a single time. The gene calls are TRBV2 and TRBJ2-7; D not resolved. The CDR3 is made up of 11 amino acids. From germline, CDR1 is SNHLY and CDR2 FYNNEI. Trimming pared 5 bases from V and 3 bases from J, leaving 5 bases between. The CDR3 reads CASSTSYEQYF. The CDR3 DNA reads as TGTGCCAGCAGTACAAGCTACGAGCAGTACTTC.

The chain carries TRBV7-8 and TRBJ2-5; the D gene is possibly TRBD2 (5 bases). Germline-derived CDR1 and CDR2 are SGHVS and FQNEAQ. With 1 base removed from V and 3 bases from J, the gap between germline ends came to 12 bases. CDR3 length: 15 residues. The CDR3, as DNA: TGTGCCAGCAGCTTAGTACTTCGGGAAAAAGAGACCCAGTACTTC. This codes for CASSLVLREKETQYF.